Listed here are 8 T cell receptor beta chains from one sample, sequenced in a study of Ad26.COV2.S vaccination and SARS-CoV-2 variants. This sample's treatment: some 20 received Ad26.COV2.S at low or high dose, single or two shots; roughly five received placebo; per-sample allocation not given. Vaccine and placebo recipients were sampled on day 63 after the first injection. Here immunoSEQ multiplex PCR was the method, and the copy in TCRdb shows in-frame clones only, minus some. The table includes about 330,000 clones, approximately 87% detected once. The source was peripheral blood, collected in a trial of Ad26.COV2.S vaccine versus placebo. Receptor source: a person between 18 and 59 years old who received the Ad26.COV2.S COVID-19 vaccine or a placebo.

This rearrangement joins TRBV18 to TRBJ2-5; D not certain. The V and J ends lost 2 bases and 4 bases respectively, with 14 bases between them. The germline CDR1 and CDR2 sequences are KGHSH and LQKENI. The CDR3 runs to 15 residues. CDR3 sequence (DNA): TGTGCCAGCTCACCAGGCTCGACCTGGCGAGAGACCCAGTACTTC. Its translation: CASSPGSTWRETQYF.

V usage is TRBV7-2 and J usage is TRBJ2-3, with a weak D call TRBD2 (5 bases). The length of the CDR3 is 16 residues. Germline assignment: CDR1 SGHTA and CDR2 FQGNSA. V shed 4 bases and J shed 2 bases, with 16 bases lying between them. In DNA form, the CDR3 reads TGTGCCAGCAGCTCCGGACTTGAAGAAAACACAGATACGCAGTATTTT. It yields the protein CASSSGLEENTDTQYF.

This chain uses TRBV7-2 with TRBJ2-2; no firm D call. V was shortened by 5 bases and J by 7 bases, with 14 bases between the two germline ends. The CDR3 length is 14 residues. CDR1 and CDR2 from the germline V gene are SGHTA and FQGNSA. The CDR3 reads CASSPIDRIGELFF. The DNA of the CDR3 is TGTGCCAGCAGCCCCATTGATCGTATCGGGGAGCTGTTTTTT.

This chain uses TRBV5-4 with TRBJ1-2; D unclear. The CDR3 is made up of 14 amino acids. Per the germline V gene, CDR1 is SGHNT and CDR2 is YYREEE (reference sequence). The V end was cut by 4 bases, the J end by 5 bases, with 15 bases between. In nucleotides, the CDR3 is TGTGCCAGCAGCCCTCACTGGTGGGGATATGGCTACACCTTC. As protein: CASSPHWWGYGYTF. Variable domain in full (rest from reference TRBV5-4 and TRBJ1-2): ETGVTQSPTHLIKTRGQQVTLRCSSQSGHNTVSWYQQALGQGPQFIFQYYREEENGRGNFPPRFSGLQFPNYSSELNVNALELDDSALYLCASSPHWWGYGYTFGSGTRLTVV.

This chain links TRBV25-1 with TRBJ2-3; D gene uncertain. Deletions cut 6 bases from V and 0 bases from J, with 13 bases between. This CDR3 is built from 15 residues. Germline V gene data show CDR1 as MGHDK and CDR2 as SYGVNS. This CDR3 reads CASRETLTSTDTQYF. Written as DNA, the CDR3 is TGTGCCAGCAGAGAAACTTTAACTAGCACAGATACGCAGTATTTT.

The V call is TRBV11-3, the J call TRBJ2-3; 8 bases fit TRBD1. CDR1 and CDR2 (germline): SGHNT, YENEEA. With 6 bases clipped from V and 3 bases from J, the junction kept 5 bases outside the gene matches. The CDR3 length is 14 residues. The CDR3 DNA follows: TGTGCCAGCAGGGCAGGGGGCAGGACAGATACGCAGTATTTT. Its translation is CASRAGGRTDTQYF. The full variable domain, rest sourced from reference TRBV11-3 and TRBJ2-3, is EAGVVQSPRYKIIEKKQPVAFWCNPISGHNTLYWYLQNLGQGPELLIRYENEEAVDDSQLPKDRFSAERLKGVDSTLKIQPAELGDSAVYLCASRAGGRTDTQYFGPGTRLTVL.

The V gene is TRBV7-9, the J gene TRBJ2-1; maybe TRBD2 (7 bases). Germline loops: CDR1 SEHNR, CDR2 FQNEAQ (reference sequence). The CDR3 covers 15 residues. V dropped 4 bases and J dropped 2 bases, with 12 bases sitting between them. The CDR3 nucleotides read TGTGCCAGCAGCTCCGAGCGGGACACCTACAATGAGCAGTTCTTC. Protein: CASSSERDTYNEQFF.

The CDR3 loop is CASSLGSYEQYV. CDR3 DNA: TGTGCCAGCAGCTTAGGTAGTTACGAGCAGTACGTC. The chain uses TRBV13 and TRBJ2-7, with D unclear. The germline V and J ends were trimmed by 0 bases and 4 bases, with 4 bases remaining between them. The germline gives CDR1 PRHDT, CDR2 FYEKMQ (reference sequence). The CDR3 runs to 12 residues.